This T cell receptor beta chain was captured in a study of glioma-infiltrating T cells. TCR alpha and beta CDR3 regions were amplified from RNA using iRepertoire nested multiplex PCR. Tissue mRNA or PBMC total RNA, about 85-400 ng, went into one-step reverse transcription and amplification. TCRdb used MiXCR to reprocess the multiplex PCR reads, holding one entry per CDR3 protein. This table has about 190,000 distinct CDR3 sequences, 32% appearing once. As for this clonotype: This is likely a read error, given that the CDR3 carries no conserved phenylalanine or tryptophan at its end. The limits of the CDR3 on the DNA are not certain, so only TCRdb's listed CDR3 is given.

Germline values: CDR1 SGHTA, CDR2 FQGNSA. The CDR3 comprises 13 residues, both ends counted. The sequenced sample was glioma tissue, nonneoplastic brain tissue, or PBMCs (not recorded which). This chain connects TRBV7-2 to TRBJ1-1; the table gives TRBD1 as D, unverified against the DNA. The TCR was taken from a human donor with low-grade glioma or glioblastoma, undergoing nonglioma brain surgery, or in good health (not recorded which). The CDR3: CASASSGENEDLV.